Shown below are 26 T cell receptor beta chains from a single sample sequenced in a study of radiation and T cells in renal cell carcinoma. Time point defined: blood 2 weeks post-SBRT. As to treatment: 15 Gy SBRT to primary tumor, nephrectomy 4 weeks later. Sequenced by immunoSEQ multiplex PCR; TCRdb stores in-frame clones only, minus some. The sample contains around 26,000 clones, over 70% of which appear only once. The sequencing here drew on blood, taken from a patient whose treatment included radiotherapy and nephrectomy. The receptors shown here come from a man aged 55 to 70 with renal cell carcinoma.

The chain recombines TRBV28 with TRBJ2-3; either TRBD1 or TRBD2 may fit D (5 bases each). This CDR3 contains 13 residues. Germline assignment: CDR1 MDHEN and CDR2 SYDVKM. Trimming pared 2 bases from V and 2 bases from J, leaving 5 bases between. CDR3 bases: TGTGCCAGCAGTTTAGGGACCACAGATACGCAGTATTTT. Translating gives CASSLGTTDTQYF.

This clone was found a few times. The chain combines TRBV4-1 with TRBJ2-7, with 7 bases identical to TRBD1. Per the germline V gene, CDR1 is MGHRA and CDR2 is YSYEKL. The CDR3 contains 13 residues. Trimming at V came to 8 bases and at J to 2 bases, leaving 6 bases not matched to a gene. CDR3 DNA sequence: TGCGCCAGCTCGGGACAGTTAACCTACGAGCAGTACTTC. Residues: CASSGQLTYEQYF.

This clone was picked up one time. The genes are TRBV4-1 and TRBJ2-2, with a tentative D call TRBD2 (6 bases). This CDR3 has 14 amino acids. The germline V and J ends were trimmed by 2 bases and 7 bases, with 11 bases remaining between them. Germline V gives CDR1 MGHRA, CDR2 YSYEKL. The CDR3 DNA reads TGCGCCAGCAGCCAATACGTGGGAGGCGGGGAGCTGTTTTTT. Its protein is CASSQYVGGGELFF.

CDR3 DNA sequence: TGTGCCAGCAGTAGGGGACAGGGAAGTGGCGAGCAGTACTTC. Its protein product is CASSRGQGSGEQYF. J is TRBJ2-7 and V is TRBV6-5; TRBD1 aligns across 9 bases. After removal of 5 bases from V and 6 bases from J, the junction contained 8 bases not matched to a gene. Germline values: CDR1 MNHEY, CDR2 SVGAGI. This CDR3 spans 14 amino acids.

CDR3: CASSWSEIETQYF. CDR3 nucleotide sequence: TGCGCCAGCAGCTGGAGTGAAATAGAGACCCAGTACTTC. The chain uses TRBV5-1 and TRBJ2-5; D remains ambiguous. Trimming removed 3 bases at V and 4 bases at J, with 10 bases between. The CDR3 extends over 13 amino acids. Germline V CDR1 and CDR2: SGHRS, YFSETQ.

The J gene is TRBJ2-7, the V gene TRBV4-1; D not certain. CDR3 length: 14 amino acids. V dropped 0 bases and J dropped 6 bases, with 12 bases sitting between them. The V gene's germline CDR1 is MGHRA and CDR2 YSYEKL. CDR3 bases: TGCGCCAGCAGCCAAGAGTGGAGACGTGGCGAGCAGTACTTC. Its protein is CASSQEWRRGEQYF.

This clone has just one count. This chain uses TRBV28 with TRBJ2-7; a weak D match, TRBD1 (5 bases). CDR3 length: 13 residues. V lost 8 bases to trimming and J lost 4 bases, with 15 bases between them. CDR1 is MDHEN, CDR2 SYDVKM, per germline. CDR3 region: CASETENGYEQYF. In DNA form, the CDR3 reads TGTGCCAGCGAGACAGAGAATGGGTACGAGCAGTACTTC.

The DNA for the CDR3 is TGTGCCAGCAGCGTATCCCGGGACAGACCGAACACCGGGGAGCTGTTTTTT. As protein: CASSVSRDRPNTGELFF. The rearrangement joins TRBV9 to TRBJ2-2; TRBD1 matches at 7 bases. CDR3 length equals 17 residues. V shed 1 base and J 0 bases; nucleotides not matched to a gene: 6. Germline V gives CDR1 SGDLS, CDR2 YYNGEE.

The chain combines TRBV25-1 with TRBJ1-1; TRBD1 is a possible D gene (5 bases). Deletions cut 4 bases from V and 8 bases from J, with 11 bases between. Germline CDR1 reads MGHDK; CDR2 reads SYGVNS. CDR3 length: 12 residues. The CDR3 region is CASSVGGREAFF. The CDR3 nucleotides read TGTGCCAGCAGTGTCGGGGGAAGGGAAGCTTTCTTT.

The V call is TRBV30, the J call TRBJ2-1, with 8 bases that match TRBD2. Per germline, CDR1 GTSNPN and CDR2 SVGIG (reference sequence). This CDR3 contains 13 residues. Trimming removed 7 bases from V and 6 bases from J; junction bases left unmatched: 8. The CDR3 sequence: CASDRRGANEQFF. In nucleotides, the CDR3 is TGTGCCTCAGACCGGCGGGGGGCCAATGAGCAGTTCTTC. The complete variable domain, with remaining parts taken from reference TRBV30 and TRBJ2-1, reads SQTIHQWPATLVQPVGSPLSLECTVEGTSNPNLYWYRQAAGRGLQLLFYSVGIGQISSEVPQNLSASRPQDRQFILSSKKLLLSDSGFYLCASDRRGANEQFFGPGTRLTVL.

This sequence joins TRBV10-3 and TRBJ2-3; 11 bases are shared with TRBD2. The CDR3 totals 18 residues. V gave up 3 bases and J gave up 2 bases; unmatched junction bases: 10. Germline lookup yields CDR1 ENHRY and CDR2 SYGVKD. The CDR3 loop is CAISDNGGLAETTDTQYF. The CDR3 coding sequence is TGTGCCATCAGTGATAATGGGGGACTAGCGGAGACCACAGATACGCAGTATTTT.

This clone was detected only a few times. The chain uses TRBV9 and TRBJ1-5, with 8 bases aligning to TRBD1. V lost 4 bases to trimming and J lost 11 bases; unmatched junction nucleotides: 8. The CDR3 spans 13 residues. Germline assignment: CDR1 SGDLS and CDR2 YYNGEE. The CDR3 spells CASSLRGQGAQHF. The CDR3 DNA follows: TGTGCCAGCAGCCTAAGAGGACAGGGCGCCCAGCATTTT.

The chain uses TRBV2 and TRBJ1-5; D is unresolved. The CDR3 runs 14 residues. Deletions cut 6 bases from V and 0 bases from J, with 9 bases between. CDR1 and CDR2 from the germline V gene are SNHLY and FYNNEI. CDR3 sequence reads: CASREGLSNQPQHF. Here the CDR3 DNA reads TGTGCCAGCAGAGAGGGCCTTAGCAATCAGCCCCAGCATTTT.

This chain links TRBV5-1 with TRBJ2-2, with 8 bases lining up with TRBD2. CDR3 length equals 16 residues. Trimming at V came to 0 bases and at J to 4 bases, leaving 5 bases not matched to a gene. Germline CDR1 reads SGHRS; CDR2 reads YFSETQ. CDR3 residues: CASSLDAREGTGELFF. CDR3 DNA: TGCGCCAGCAGCTTGGATGCTCGGGAGGGCACCGGGGAGCTGTTTTTT.

The CDR3 DNA is TGTGCCAGCAACAAACTAGCGGGAGGTTTGGATACGCAGTATTTT. The encoded protein is CASNKLAGGLDTQYF. The chain links TRBV6-1 to TRBJ2-3; 12 bases line up with TRBD2. The CDR3 totals 15 residues. The junction had 8 bases not matched to a gene; V was cut back by 7 bases and J by 6 bases. Germline CDR1 MNHNS, CDR2 SASEGT.

The rearrangement uses TRBV6-1 and TRBJ1-3; no clear D gene. The germline V and J ends were trimmed by 1 base and 3 bases, with 13 bases remaining between them. Germline V gene sequence: CDR1 MNHNS, CDR2 SASEGT. The length of the CDR3 is 16 residues. Written as DNA, the CDR3 is TGTGCCAGCAGTGAAGTCACAGCCTCTCTTGGAAACACCATATATTTT. Translating it yields CASSEVTASLGNTIYF.

The chain couples TRBV21-1 to TRBJ1-5; the D segment call TRBD1 is taken from the table without a DNA check. TRBV21-1 has pseudogene status. The CDR3 sequence is 13 residues long. For the CDR3, the DNA is TGTGCCAGCAGCATTAGGGGGCCTCAGCCCCAGCATTTT. Residues: CASSIRGPQPQHF.

V usage is TRBV5-1 and J usage is TRBJ1-3, with D perhaps matching TRBD1 (5 bases). The V and J ends lost 8 bases and 0 bases respectively, with 12 bases between them. Per the germline V gene, CDR1 is SGHRS and CDR2 is YFSETQ. The length of the CDR3 is 14 residues. In DNA, the CDR3 is TGCGCCAGTCAGTTGCAGGGCTCTGGAAACACCATATATTTT. It specifies CASQLQGSGNTIYF.

The genes are TRBV7-9 and TRBJ1-6, with TRBD1 as a possible D gene (6 bases). The V gene's germline CDR1 is SEHNR and CDR2 FQNEAQ (reference sequence). This CDR3 comprises 17 residues. Trimming pared 5 bases from V and 5 bases from J, leaving 19 bases between. In DNA, the CDR3 is TGTGCCAGCAGCCCCTCAGGTGGGACACCAGATAATTCACCCCTCCACTTT. Its translation: CASSPSGGTPDNSPLHF.

The chain uses TRBV7-3 and TRBJ2-6, with D tentatively TRBD1 (7 bases). V was pared by 5 bases and J by 2 bases, with 16 bases between. CDR1 SGHTA and CDR2 FQGTGA come from the germline V gene. CDR3 length: 17 amino acids. In DNA form, the CDR3 reads TGTGCCAGCAGCCCTCCAGGGGGGTTAACTGGGGCCAACGTCCTGACTTTC. This encodes CASSPPGGLTGANVLTF.

This CDR3 reads CATSSDWELLQPQHF. For the CDR3, the DNA is TGTGCCACCAGCAGTGATTGGGAACTCCTTCAGCCCCAGCATTTT. The chain links TRBV15 to TRBJ1-5, with no clear D. CDR1 and CDR2 (germline): LNHNV, YYDKDF (reference sequence). Trimming removed 3 bases from V and 6 bases from J, with 15 bases in between. The CDR3 is 15 amino acids. Full variable domain (missing parts from reference TRBV15 and TRBJ1-5): DAMVIQNPRYQVTQFGKPVTLSCSQTLNHNVMYWYQQKSSQAPKLLFHYYDKDFNNEADTPDNFQSRRPNTSFCFLDIRSPGLGDTAMYLCATSSDWELLQPQHFGDGTRLSIL.

The chain links TRBV5-6 to TRBJ1-5; D is undetermined. The CDR3 sequence is 13 residues long. The ends were cut back, 0 bases at V and 6 bases at J, with 7 bases in the middle. Per germline, CDR1 SGHDT and CDR2 YYEEEE. The CDR3 nucleotides read TGTGCCAGCAGCTTGGGACTTAGTCAGCCCCAGCATTTT. It encodes CASSLGLSQPQHF.

The V gene is TRBV18, the J gene TRBJ1-4; the D gene is possibly TRBD1 (5 bases). CDR3 length: 14 amino acids. The ends were cut back, 2 bases at V and 5 bases at J, with 9 bases in the middle. Germline-derived CDR1 and CDR2 are KGHSH and LQKENI. Here the CDR3 reads CASSPDRRNEKLFF. DNA for the CDR3: TGTGCCAGCTCACCAGACAGACGAAATGAAAAACTGTTTTTT.

This chain connects TRBV5-4 to TRBJ2-3; 10 bases fit TRBD2. This CDR3 contains 16 residues. The germline V gene encodes CDR1 SGHNT and CDR2 YYREEE (reference sequence). The junction had 9 bases not matched to a gene; V was cut back by 4 bases and J by 4 bases. The CDR3 loop is CASSKTSGEGSDTQYF. The CDR3 DNA follows: TGTGCCAGCAGCAAAACTAGCGGGGAAGGATCAGATACGCAGTATTTT.

The chain links TRBV6-5 to TRBJ2-7; D unclear. The CDR3 length is 12 residues. With 6 bases removed from V and 3 bases from J, the gap between germline ends came to 9 bases. Germline V gene lookup returns CDR1 MNHEY and CDR2 SVGAGI. CDR3 protein: CASSSTLYEQYF. DNA of the CDR3: TGTGCCAGCAGCTCCACCCTCTACGAGCAGTACTTC.

This clone occurred a few times. CDR3 DNA: TGCGCCAGCAGCCAAGATCGCACAGGGGGGACAGATACGCAGTATTTT. Amino acid sequence: CASSQDRTGGTDTQYF. The chain employs TRBV4-1 and TRBJ2-3; 8 bases are a match to TRBD1. After removal of 0 bases from V and 3 bases from J, the junction contained 5 bases not matched to a gene. The CDR3 covers 16 residues. The germline V gene has CDR1 MGHRA and CDR2 YSYEKL.